The clone carrying this T cell receptor beta chain was seen a few times. The data are from a study of blood T cells in healthy people across ages. A second PCR of 7 to 11 cycles used a sample-barcoded 5' primer and a J-beta primer mix. MiXCR, applied by TCRdb to the 5' RACE reads, yields one record per CDR3 protein. The data contain roughly 2 million distinct CDR3 sequences, about 50% of them singletons. Input material: blood. This TCR derives from a woman aged 40 to 49 in good health.

CDR3 nucleotides: TGTGCCAGCAGTTCATCCTCCTTACGACAGGGTTTTTTGGGGGGCATAAACTACGAGCAGTACTTC. It yields the protein CASSSSSLRQGFLGGINYEQYF. The chain couples TRBV11-1 to TRBJ2-7; a weak D match, TRBD1 (7 bases). Germline CDR1 and CDR2: SGHAT and FQDESV (reference sequence). This CDR3 is built from 22 residues. Trimming stripped 6 bases from V and 3 bases from J, with 39 bases between. Complete variable domain (other parts from reference TRBV11-1 and TRBJ2-7): EAEVAQSPRYKITEKSQAVAFWCDPISGHATLYWYRQILGQGPELLVQFQDESVVDDSQLPKDRFSAERLKGVDSTLKIQPAELGDSAMYLCASSSSSLRQGFLGGINYEQYFGPGTRLTVT.